The clone carrying this T cell receptor beta chain was seen a handful of times. Antigen specificity is unknown. The entry originates in a study of T cells after yellow fever vaccination. General observations from the study: Primary-vaccination clones mostly resurfaced post-booster (just under 98% CD4, approximately 87% CD8).

The length of the CDR3 is 15 residues. Per the germline V gene, CDR1 is SNHLY and CDR2 is FYNNEI. V trimming: 6 bases; J trimming: 6 bases; junction bases outside the gene matches: 13. Conversion of TCR transcripts into cDNA relied on 5'RACE template switching, which added a universal primer site and UMIs. A single record per CDR3 protein comes from TCRdb applying MiXCR to the 5' RACE reads. In the table there are approximately 610,000 distinct CDR3 sequences, about 15% of which are singletons. The sequence was collected from a man in his late teens or twenties who received the YFV17D yellow fever vaccine. This chain connects TRBV2 to TRBJ1-1, with 7 bases identical to TRBD1. This sample comprised PBMCs, obtained around 5 days after the first yellow fever vaccination. CDR3 coding DNA: TGTGCCAGCAGGGAATACGGGCAGGGGGTAGCTGAAGCTTTCTTT. It is translated as CASREYGQGVAEAFF.